The source of this T cell receptor (beta chain) is a study of human T cells and chemical hapten exposure. TCRdb called the RACE reads again in MiXCR, with one record for every CDR3 protein. This sample carries some 180,000 distinct CDR3 sequences, around 22% of them seen once, and the ten largest clones take less than 7%. Study findings and constraints: Patch test score rose with PT1 expanded TCR count, significant at thresholds 8, 16 and 32, not 4.

This clonotype has only a few counts. Its target is not known. J lost 4 bases, V lost 0 bases, and 8 bases had no gene match. The length of the CDR3 is 18 residues. Germline lookup yields CDR1 LGHNA and CDR2 YNFKEQ. Sample time point: patch test 1, 2 weeks after DPC sensitization. Specified treatment: therapeutic diphenylcyclopropenone sensitization with weekly scalp DPC. The chain recombines TRBV4-2 with TRBJ2-2; 10 positions match TRBD2. This TCR was sampled from a woman in her forties or fifties with alopecia areata. Some clones in this sample may be carry-over from other donors' samples. The sample consisted of whole blood, taken in connection with sensitization to the hapten diphenylcyclopropenone (DPC). The CDR3 DNA reads TGTGCCAGCAGCCAAGAGGTCCCTACTAGCGGGGCCACCGGGGAGCTGTTTTTT. Its translation: CASSQEVPTSGATGELFF.